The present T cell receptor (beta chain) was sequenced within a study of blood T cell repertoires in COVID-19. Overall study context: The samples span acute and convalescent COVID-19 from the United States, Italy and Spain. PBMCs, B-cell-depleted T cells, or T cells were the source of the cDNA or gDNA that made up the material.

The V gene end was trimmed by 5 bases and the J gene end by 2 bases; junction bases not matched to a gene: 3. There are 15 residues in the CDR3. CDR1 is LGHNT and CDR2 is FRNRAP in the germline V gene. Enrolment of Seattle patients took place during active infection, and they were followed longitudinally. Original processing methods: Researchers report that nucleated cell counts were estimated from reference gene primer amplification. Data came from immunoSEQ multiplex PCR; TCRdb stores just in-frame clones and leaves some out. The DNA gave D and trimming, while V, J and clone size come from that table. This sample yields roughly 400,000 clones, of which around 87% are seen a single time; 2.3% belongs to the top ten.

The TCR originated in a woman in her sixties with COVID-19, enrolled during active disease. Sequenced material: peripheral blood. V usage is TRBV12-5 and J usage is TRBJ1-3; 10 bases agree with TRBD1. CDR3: CASGVGQGTGNTIYF. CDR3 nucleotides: TGTGCTAGTGGTGTGGGACAGGGGACTGGAAACACCATATATTTT.